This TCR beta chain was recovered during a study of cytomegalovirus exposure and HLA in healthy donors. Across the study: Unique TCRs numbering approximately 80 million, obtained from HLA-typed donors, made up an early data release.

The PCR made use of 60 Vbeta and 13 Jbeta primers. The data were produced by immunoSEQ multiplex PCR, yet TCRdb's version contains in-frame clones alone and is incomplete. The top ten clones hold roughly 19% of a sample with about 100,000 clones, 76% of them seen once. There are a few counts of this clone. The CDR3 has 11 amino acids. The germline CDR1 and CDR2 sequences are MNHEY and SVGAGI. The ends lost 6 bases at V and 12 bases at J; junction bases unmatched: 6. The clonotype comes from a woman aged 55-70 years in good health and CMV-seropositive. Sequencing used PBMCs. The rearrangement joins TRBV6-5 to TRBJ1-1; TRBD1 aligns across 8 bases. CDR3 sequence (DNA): TGTGCCAGCAGACAGGGGGGAGTGACTTTCTTT. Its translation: CASRQGGVTFF.